This entry is about one TCR beta chain. This sample is drawn from a study of identical twins. Trimming pared 3 bases from V and 0 bases from J, leaving 15 bases between. This CDR3 region has 17 residues. From germline, CDR1 is MNHEY and CDR2 SMNVEV (reference sequence). TCRdb fed the 5' RACE reads into MiXCR, producing one record per CDR3 protein. The sample gives some 730,000 distinct CDR3 sequences, about 20% of which show up once; about an eighth is in the top ten. The sample was also reused in another study, on T cells expressing NK-cell markers.

The chain joins TRBV27 to TRBJ2-1; the D call may be TRBD1 or TRBD2 (5 bases each). The sequencing input was PBMCs. The sequence derives from a woman under 30 in good health. The CDR3 nucleotides are TGTGCCAGCAGTTTGCCCCGTCCGGGGCGCTCCTACAATGAGCAGTTCTTC. Protein sequence: CASSLPRPGRSYNEQFF.